These 17 T cell receptor beta chains were all obtained from the same sample, sequenced in a study of cytomegalovirus exposure and HLA in healthy donors. PCR used 60 Vbeta primers and 13 Jbeta primers. Repertoires were generated with immunoSEQ multiplex PCR, while TCRdb's copy carries only in-frame clones and drops some. The sample has approximately 190,000 clones, about nine tenths seen once. What was sequenced was PBMCs. These receptor sequences come from a boy aged 2 to 10 in good health and CMV-seronegative.

The chain uses TRBV18 and TRBJ2-2; weak D call: TRBD2 (6 bases). Germline CDR1 is KGHSH and CDR2 is LQKENI. The germline V and J ends were trimmed by 2 bases and 7 bases, with 11 bases remaining between them. This CDR3 has 14 amino acids. CDR3: CASSPKPTSGELFF. CDR3 nucleotides: TGTGCCAGCTCACCAAAGCCGACTAGCGGGGAGCTGTTTTTT.

The chain is built from TRBV29-1 and TRBJ1-3; 8 nucleotides align to TRBD1. In germline, CDR1 is SQVTM, CDR2 ANQGSEA. The J segment lost 0 bases and the V segment lost 4 bases, leaving 8 bases of the junction unmatched. The CDR3 covers 16 residues. The CDR3 spells CSVARQGPFSGNTIYF. CDR3 in DNA: TGCAGCGTTGCCCGACAGGGGCCTTTCTCTGGAAACACCATATATTTT.

This chain uses TRBV7-7 with TRBJ2-5, with TRBD2 matching over 8 bases. The J call may be incorrect, as the DNA end agrees better with TRBJ2-7. Germline assignment: CDR1 SSHAT and CDR2 FNYEAQ (reference sequence). This CDR3 is 15 amino acids long. The CDR3 sequence: CASSNGLAPLYEQYF. In DNA, the CDR3 is TGTGCCAGCAGTAACGGACTAGCTCCTCTTTACGAGCAGTACTTC.

J is TRBJ2-3 and V is TRBV6-5; 11 nucleotides agree with TRBD2. The ends lost 6 bases at V and 1 base at J; junction bases unmatched: 0. Germline loops: CDR1 MNHEY, CDR2 SVGAGI. CDR3 length: 14 amino acids. DNA for the CDR3: TGTGCCAGCAGGGGACTAGCGGGCACAGATACGCAGTATTTT. Encoded protein: CASRGLAGTDTQYF.

This clone was seen a few times. The chain carries TRBV19 and TRBJ2-6; D ambiguous. Germline V CDR1 and CDR2: LNHDA, SQIVND (reference sequence). V was cut by 6 bases and J by 5 bases, with 8 bases left in between. The CDR3 length is 13 residues. CDR3 residues: CASSSQWANVLTF. Written as DNA, the CDR3 is TGTGCCAGTAGCTCCCAGTGGGCCAACGTCCTGACTTTC.

This sequence joins TRBV30 and TRBJ1-4; 9 bases line up with TRBD1. This CDR3 has 13 amino acids. The V gene end was trimmed by 8 bases and the J gene end by 10 bases; junction bases not matched to a gene: 11. Germline CDR1 is GTSNPN and CDR2 is SVGIG (reference sequence). The DNA of the CDR3 is TGTGCCAGCCCAGGGACAGGGAAAAGAAAACTGTTTTTT. It codes for CASPGTGKRKLFF.

V usage is TRBV9 and J usage is TRBJ2-3, with TRBD2 matching 10 bases. The V and J ends lost 4 bases and 0 bases, in that order; junction bases with no gene match: 14. Germline CDR1 SGDLS, CDR2 YYNGEE. The CDR3 has 19 residues. CDR3 protein: CASSPNLAGVPLSTDTQYF. The DNA for the CDR3 is TGTGCCAGCAGCCCTAACCTAGCGGGAGTTCCCCTTAGCACAGATACGCAGTATTTT. The full variable domain, completed using reference TRBV9 and TRBJ2-3, is DSGVTQTPKHLITATGQRVTLRCSPRSGDLSVYWYQQSLDQGLQFLIQYYNGEERAKGNILERFSAQQFPDLHSELNLSSLELGDSALYFCASSPNLAGVPLSTDTQYFGPGTRLTVL.

The J gene is TRBJ2-6, the V gene TRBV19; TRBD2 is a possible D gene (6 bases). The CDR3 runs 16 residues. Germline assignment: CDR1 LNHDA and CDR2 SQIVND (reference sequence). The V and J ends lost 9 bases and 0 bases respectively, with 15 bases between them. CDR3 sequence reads: CASGGQKFSGANVLTF. In DNA form, the CDR3 reads TGTGCCAGCGGGGGTCAGAAATTCTCTGGGGCCAACGTCCTGACTTTC.

The rearrangement links TRBV7-9 to TRBJ2-1; no clear D gene. CDR1 SEHNR and CDR2 FQNEAQ come from the germline V gene (reference sequence). The length of the CDR3 is 16 residues. Trimming stripped 3 bases from V and 2 bases from J, with 14 bases between. The CDR3 loop reads CASSFGGGPPYNEQFF. The CDR3 DNA sequence: TGTGCCAGCAGCTTCGGCGGCGGTCCACCCTACAATGAGCAGTTCTTC.

The rearrangement uses TRBV9 and TRBJ1-2; TRBD1 is a possible D gene (5 bases). V lost 0 bases and J lost 7, with 16 bases in between. This CDR3 spans 15 amino acids. The germline CDR1 and CDR2 sequences are SGDLS and YYNGEE. The CDR3 protein is CASSVGPREGSGYTF. Here the CDR3 DNA reads TGTGCCAGCAGCGTAGGTCCCAGGGAGGGCTCTGGCTACACCTTC.

The V call is TRBV7-2, the J call TRBJ2-1; TRBD1 aligns across 8 bases. Germline V gene data show CDR1 as SGHTA and CDR2 as FQGNSA. The length of the CDR3 is 16 residues. After removal of 5 bases from V and 6 bases from J, the junction contained 12 bases not matched to a gene. CDR3 residues: CASSVKGDRLFNEQFF. Here the CDR3 DNA reads TGTGCCAGCAGCGTGAAGGGGGACAGGCTATTCAATGAGCAGTTCTTC.

The chain is built from TRBV7-9 and TRBJ2-1; weak D call: TRBD1 (6 bases). CDR3 length equals 12 residues. V gave up 6 bases and J gave up 9 bases, with 12 bases separating them. CDR1 SEHNR and CDR2 FQNEAQ come from the germline V gene (reference sequence). CDR3 region: CASRKRGGEQFF. CDR3 DNA: TGTGCCAGCAGAAAGAGAGGGGGTGAGCAGTTCTTC.

J is TRBJ1-2 and V is TRBV9, with a weak D call TRBD1 (5 bases). This CDR3 comprises 14 residues. V dropped 1 base and J dropped 2 bases, with 9 bases sitting between them. Germline loops: CDR1 SGDLS, CDR2 YYNGEE. The DNA of the CDR3 is TGTGCCAGCAGCGTAATCGGGGGGAACTATGGCTACACCTTC. It yields the protein CASSVIGGNYGYTF.

The chain combines TRBV19 with TRBJ2-5; D unclear. This CDR3 comprises 12 residues. Germline V gene data show CDR1 as LNHDA and CDR2 as SQIVND (reference sequence). V lost 5 bases to trimming and J lost 11 bases, with 15 bases between them. The CDR3 DNA is TGTGCCAGTAGTCGGGTCCCTGATCGGCAGTACTTC. It is translated as CASSRVPDRQYF.

J is TRBJ2-7 and V is TRBV15, with D maybe TRBD1 (6 bases). V was shortened by 0 bases and J by 2 bases, with 11 bases between the two germline ends. Germline V gene lookup returns CDR1 LNHNV and CDR2 YYDKDF (reference sequence). The CDR3 contains 15 residues. The DNA for the CDR3 is TGTGCCACCAGCAGAGATCCCGGACAGACCTACGAGCAGTACTTC. Protein sequence: CATSRDPGQTYEQYF.

This chain links TRBV27 with TRBJ2-1, with 15 bases that match TRBD2. Germline trimming cut 7 bases from V and 10 bases from J; bases unmatched to any gene: 14. The CDR3 length is 17 residues. Germline V gives CDR1 MNHEY, CDR2 SMNVEV (reference sequence). The CDR3 loop is CASMGLLGLAGGHEQFF. The DNA of the CDR3 is TGTGCCAGCATGGGGCTTCTGGGACTAGCGGGAGGTCACGAGCAGTTCTTC.

On this clone itself: A read error may account for a junction end that differs from germline. J is TRBJ2-5 and V is TRBV7-9, with D uncertain. Germline CDR1 SEHNR, CDR2 FQNEAQ (reference sequence). This CDR3 spans 15 amino acids. The CDR3 sequence is CSSSLWLADQETQYF. CDR3 sequence (DNA): TGTTCCAGCAGCTTATGGCTGGCAGATCAAGAGACCCAGTACTTC.